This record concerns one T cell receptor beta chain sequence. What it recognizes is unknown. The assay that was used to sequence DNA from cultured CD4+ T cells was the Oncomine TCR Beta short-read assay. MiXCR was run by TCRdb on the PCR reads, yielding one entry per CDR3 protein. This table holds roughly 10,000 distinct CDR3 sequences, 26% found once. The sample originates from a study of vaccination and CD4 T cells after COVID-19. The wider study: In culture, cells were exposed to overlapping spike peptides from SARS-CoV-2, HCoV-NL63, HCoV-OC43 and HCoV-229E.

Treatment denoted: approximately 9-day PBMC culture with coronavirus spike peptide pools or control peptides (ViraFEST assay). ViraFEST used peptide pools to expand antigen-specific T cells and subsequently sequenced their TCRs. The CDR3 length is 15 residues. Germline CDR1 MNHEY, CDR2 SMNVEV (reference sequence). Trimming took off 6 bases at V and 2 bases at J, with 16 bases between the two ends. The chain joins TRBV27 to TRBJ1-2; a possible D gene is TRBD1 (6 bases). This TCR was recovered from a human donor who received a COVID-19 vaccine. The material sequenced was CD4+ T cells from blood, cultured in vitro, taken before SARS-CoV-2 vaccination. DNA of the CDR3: TGTGCCAGCAGCGGAGGGGGTAGGGGGAACTATGGCTACACCTTC. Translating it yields CASSGGGRGNYGYTF.